This TCR beta chain stems from a study of metastatic and nonmetastatic thyroid tumors. The overall study: Across peripheral blood and tumor or nodule tissue samples taken from malignant and benign thyroid patients, the repertoires were compared with one another.

Every patient underwent thyroid surgery untreated. How the authors handled the data: CDR3 was compared across clinicopathological groups, and the resulting differences were used to build a distant-metastasis classifier for papillary thyroid cancer. From the PCR reads, TCRdb re-called clones with MiXCR. These V and J calls originate from TCRdb's pipeline instead of the authors' own analysis. Of about 20,000 clones in the sample, about 24% were seen once. The V and J ends lost 6 bases and 1 base, in that order; junction bases with no gene match: 12. The CDR3 is made up of 17 amino acids. CDR1 and CDR2 (germline): DFQATT, SNEGSKA (reference sequence).

This chain connects TRBV20-1 to TRBJ1-4; 9 bases fit TRBD1. Input material: tumor tissue. The source of this sequence is a female donor with papillary thyroid cancer or a benign thyroid nodule (not recorded which). Some clones in this sample may be carry-over from other donors' samples. The CDR3 bases are TGCAGTGCCCGGCGCCCGACAGGGGGAGGAACTAATGAAAAACTGTTTTTT. Translating it yields CSARRPTGGGTNEKLFF.